This T cell receptor beta chain was recovered during a study of cytotoxic CD8 clonotypes in ibrutinib-treated CLL (dated by TCRdb to the early 2020s). For the study in its entirety: The cohort was composed of some ten relapsed/refractory and 15 treatment-naive patients; IGHV unmutated status was identified in 17 to 18 patients. Partial responses were observed in approximately 24 patients and complete responses in 2; after a median follow-up of around 64 months, remission was maintained in approximately 15 patients and progression was observed in approximately twelve. Samples at response were collected after a median of about 13 months of treatment, with a range of 6 to 36 months. Cryopreserved peripheral blood mononuclear cells were collected at three points: before therapy, at response, and at either sustained remission or disease progression. On average, each sample yielded around 230,000 productive templates and tens of thousands of productive rearrangements. Longitudinal samples were obtainable from about 30% of the roughly 90 participants in the trial. All remission and progressive disease samples were collected while patients were still receiving ibrutinib.

Each clonotype received, on average, 10x coverage in deep resolution sequencing performed on a MiSeq, where the target depth lay between 1 in 1 million and 1 in 200,000 T cells. TCR beta libraries were generated with the immunoSEQ hsTCRB Kit. The paper's processing steps were these. Data were analyzed with ImmunoSEQ Data Assistant and ImmunoSEQ Analyzer, with V, D and J genes assigned per IMGT definitions. Clonality, which ranges from 0 to 1, was calculated by subtracting the normalized Shannon entropy of productive rearrangement frequencies from one. Public clonotype analysis was restricted to overrepresented clonotypes comprising at least 0.05% of each patient's repertoire. Fewer than 15 repertoires from age-matched healthy donors, obtained from immuneACCESS, served as clonality controls. Sourced from immuneACCESS, this table was stored by TCRdb with only in-frame sequences that have V and J called. A share of the clones is absent; for the studies checked, an unresolved V gene accounts for under half, and the remainder has no known explanation. Clonal size and the V and J genes are those of that table, whereas D and trimming came from the DNA. The sample has 150,000 to 200,000 clones on record, around 80% of them singletons. About 4.5% of the sample lies in the top ten.

A word on this clone: It lacks a known antigen. Base-call qualities are not available, and no considerably larger clone is one nucleotide away.

According to the study, the label for this sample's time point signals: approximately 2 years on ibrutinib. For TCR beta library preparation, about 2 micrograms of genomic DNA was extracted from cryopreserved PBMCs. Longitudinal blood samples from CLL patients receiving ibrutinib monotherapy were subjected to high-throughput TCR beta sequencing. Patients were enrolled in a phase 2 open-label single-center ibrutinib monotherapy trial. Paper-wide results and their limitations: Sampling times were not matched between sustained-remission and progressing patients, and lymph node repertoires were not studied. Public clonotypes were rare and either shrank or stayed stable during treatment, and the rise in clonality at ibrutinib response reflected expansion of private clonotypes. An increase in clonality was observed at ibrutinib response, with clonality remaining stable during sustained remission and falling back toward baseline at progression. Baseline clonality was found to be higher than that of age-matched healthy donors and was strongly correlated with circulating CD8+ T-cell counts.

Looking up the germline V gene yields CDR1 MNHEY and CDR2 SVGAGI. The CDR3 covers 16 residues, taking in both the cysteine and the phenylalanine. The entry retains the CDR3 DNA only, 48 bases that are in frame from base 1. Trimmed from V: 0 bases; trimmed from J: 3 bases; junction bases lacking a gene match: 2. The clonotype originates from a human donor with chronic lymphocytic leukemia. Sample: PBMCs, taken after 24 months of ibrutinib treatment. Here the chain combines TRBV6-5 and TRBJ1-6, and TRBD1 matches 7 of the central bases. The CDR3 protein: CASSYSGQFYNSPLHF. The DNA sequence follows: TGTGCCAGCAGTTACTCGGGACAGTTCTATAATTCACCCCTCCACTTT.